Listed below are T cell receptor beta chains from one sample, sequenced in a study of chemoradiotherapy in HPV16-positive cancers. TCRdb keeps only in-frame clones here, not all; method: immunoSEQ multiplex PCR. The sample lists about 2,300 clones, more than 85% occurring once. Source: tumor tissue, taken from a patient who underwent chemoradiotherapy. All receptors derive from a human donor with HPV-associated anogenital cancer. CDR3s include the opening cysteine and the closing phenylalanine or tryptophan. D genes are given only for firm matches.

cdr3_length: 15; j_call: TRBJ1-2; v_call: TRBV9; d_call: NA; cdr3_aa: CASSPRGGGAYGYTF
cdr3_length: 17; j_call: TRBJ2-4; v_call: TRBV4-1; d_call: NA; cdr3_aa: CASSQDGGAGGKNIQYF
cdr3_length: 15; j_call: TRBJ2-2; v_call: TRBV7-9; d_call: NA; cdr3_aa: CASSLAETYTGELFF
cdr3_length: 15; j_call: TRBJ2-1; v_call: TRBV15; d_call: NA; cdr3_aa: CATSRAGGSYNEQFF
cdr3_length: 15; j_call: TRBJ2-7; v_call: TRBV28; d_call: NA; cdr3_aa: CASLGAGKISYEQYF
cdr3_length: 15; j_call: TRBJ1-2; v_call: TRBV6-5; d_call: TRBD1; cdr3_aa: CASSWGQGASGGYTF
cdr3_length: 13; j_call: TRBJ1-4; v_call: TRBV15; d_call: NA; cdr3_aa: CATSDGLNEKLFF
cdr3_length: 14; j_call: TRBJ2-7; v_call: TRBV5-1; d_call: TRBD1; cdr3_aa: CASSLDRGAYEQYF
cdr3_length: 15; j_call: TRBJ1-6; v_call: TRBV9; d_call: NA; cdr3_aa: CASSAQGLPNSPLHF
cdr3_length: 17; j_call: TRBJ1-6; v_call: TRBV2; d_call: NA; cdr3_aa: CASSERVFPPNNSPLHF
cdr3_length: 12; j_call: TRBJ2-1; v_call: TRBV10-3; d_call: NA; cdr3_aa: CAISESSNEQFF
cdr3_length: 14; j_call: TRBJ2-7; v_call: TRBV7-2; d_call: TRBD2; cdr3_aa: CASSFGGVPYEQYF
cdr3_length: 14; j_call: TRBJ2-7; v_call: TRBV9; d_call: NA; cdr3_aa: CASSASGQTYEQYF
cdr3_length: 13; j_call: TRBJ2-3; v_call: TRBV27; d_call: NA; cdr3_aa: CASSRGGPDTQYF
cdr3_length: 14; j_call: TRBJ2-3; v_call: TRBV10-1; d_call: TRBD2; cdr3_aa: CASRGSGRADTQYF
cdr3_length: 14; j_call: TRBJ1-2; v_call: TRBV19; d_call: TRBD1; cdr3_aa: CASGTATPNYGYTF
cdr3_length: 16; j_call: TRBJ2-3; v_call: TRBV19; d_call: TRBD2; cdr3_aa: CASTPGGAGGPDTQYF
cdr3_length: 14; j_call: TRBJ1-3; v_call: TRBV19; d_call: NA; cdr3_aa: CASSPMSSGNTIYF
cdr3_length: 14; j_call: TRBJ2-7; v_call: TRBV18; d_call: TRBD1; cdr3_aa: CASSPTGGGYEQYF
cdr3_length: 14; j_call: TRBJ2-2; v_call: TRBV6-4; d_call: TRBD1; cdr3_aa: CASSGTGETGELFF
cdr3_length: 14; j_call: TRBJ1-2; v_call: TRBV30; d_call: TRBD1; cdr3_aa: CAWTLPGTGVSYTF
cdr3_length: 15; j_call: TRBJ2-1; v_call: TRBV5-1; d_call: TRBD1; cdr3_aa: CASSSAGTDVNEQFF
cdr3_length: 15; j_call: TRBJ1-6; v_call: TRBV18; d_call: TRBD1; cdr3_aa: CASSPTGSRGSPLHF
cdr3_length: 13; j_call: TRBJ1-2; v_call: TRBV5-8; d_call: NA; cdr3_aa: CASSPAPQYGYTF
cdr3_length: 15; j_call: TRBJ2-1; v_call: TRBV5-6; d_call: TRBD1; cdr3_aa: CASSYRGESYNEQFF
cdr3_length: 11; j_call: TRBJ2-7; v_call: TRBV9; d_call: NA; cdr3_aa: CASSPGTEQYF
cdr3_length: 16; j_call: TRBJ2-3; v_call: TRBV10-3; d_call: TRBD2; cdr3_aa: CAISGTSGGAADTQYF
cdr3_length: 16; j_call: TRBJ2-7; v_call: TRBV27; d_call: NA; cdr3_aa: CASSFTGRALPSEQYF
cdr3_length: 13; j_call: TRBJ2-2; v_call: TRBV2; d_call: NA; cdr3_aa: CASGGWTPGELFF
cdr3_length: 15; j_call: TRBJ2-1; v_call: TRBV7-8; d_call: NA; cdr3_aa: CASSLAGGTYNEQFF
cdr3_length: 14; j_call: TRBJ1-1; v_call: TRBV9; d_call: NA; cdr3_aa: CASTKNLDSGEAFF
cdr3_length: 14; j_call: TRBJ1-1; v_call: TRBV13; d_call: TRBD1; cdr3_aa: CASTDGQGDTEAFF
cdr3_length: 14; j_call: TRBJ1-5; v_call: TRBV9; d_call: NA; cdr3_aa: CASSESGEGQPQHF
cdr3_length: 14; j_call: TRBJ2-1; v_call: TRBV19; d_call: NA; cdr3_aa: CASRGQVTYNEQFF
cdr3_length: 13; j_call: TRBJ1-2; v_call: TRBV5-8; d_call: NA; cdr3_aa: CASSILNNYGYTF
cdr3_length: 16; j_call: TRBJ2-4; v_call: TRBV7-9; d_call: NA; cdr3_aa: CASSFTGSPAKNIQYF
cdr3_length: 13; j_call: TRBJ1-1; v_call: TRBV2; d_call: NA; cdr3_aa: CASRADRNTEAFF